These T cell receptor beta chains were read from a single sample in a study of T cells after yellow fever vaccination. TCRdb fed the 5' RACE reads into MiXCR, producing one record per CDR3 protein. The sample carries 14,000 or so distinct CDR3 sequences, roughly 7.2% recorded once. This sample comprised PBMCs, either bulk or a sorted T-cell subset (CD4+, CD8+, memory, or dextramer-sorted; not recorded which), obtained on the day of the yellow fever booster vaccination. Source of these receptors: a man aged 18 to 30 who received the YFV17D yellow fever vaccine. The CDR3 runs from the conserved cysteine through the conserved F or W. The order of the fields is V gene, D gene, clone size, J gene, CDR3 protein, CDR3 DNA. The D gene is left open where the match is weak. Clone sizes are shown as once, few or many counts, or a class when the clone is expanded.

V: TRBV27; D: TRBD1; size: many; J: TRBJ1-6; CDR3: CASSLFFGTGSSPLHF; DNA: TGTGCCAGCAGTTTATTTTTCGGGACAGGGAGTTCACCCCTCCACTTT
V: TRBV3-1; D: -; size: many; J: TRBJ1-3; CDR3: CASSFTGQLSGNTIYF; DNA: TGTGCCAGCAGCTTTACAGGACAACTCTCTGGAAACACCATATATTTT
V: TRBV2; D: TRBD2; size: many; J: TRBJ2-1; CDR3: CASSEQAGGEYNEQFF; DNA: TGTGCCAGCAGTGAACAGGCCGGGGGGGAGTACAATGAGCAGTTCTTC
V: TRBV4-2; D: TRBD1; size: many; J: TRBJ1-5; CDR3: CASSQGAQGGNQPQHF; DNA: TGTGCCAGCAGCCAAGGGGCACAGGGGGGCAATCAGCCCCAGCATTTT
V: TRBV6-1; D: -; size: many; J: TRBJ2-7; CDR3: CASSAGPGRYEQYF; DNA: TGTGCCAGCAGTGCCGGTCCGGGAAGGTACGAGCAGTACTTC
V: TRBV5-1; D: -; size: medium-sized; J: TRBJ2-1; CDR3: CASRPGTDNEQFF; DNA: TGCGCCAGCAGACCCGGGACCGACAATGAGCAGTTCTTC
V: TRBV20-1; D: TRBD1; size: many; J: TRBJ2-1; CDR3: CSASRDSLYNEQFF; DNA: TGCAGTGCCAGCCGGGACAGCCTATACAATGAGCAGTTCTTC
V: TRBV6-1; D: TRBD1; size: once; J: TRBJ1-1; CDR3: CASSDPRQGESVAFF; DNA: TGTGCCAGCAGCGACCCCCGACAGGGGGAGTCTGTAGCTTTCTTT
V: TRBV7-2; D: -; size: many; J: TRBJ2-1; CDR3: CASSFSLGDEQFF; DNA: TGTGCCAGCAGTTTTTCTCTAGGCGATGAGCAGTTCTTC
V: TRBV6-5; D: -; size: many; J: TRBJ1-5; CDR3: CASSYSLPGADSNQPQHF; DNA: TGTGCCAGCAGTTACTCGCTCCCGGGGGCAGATAGCAATCAGCCCCAGCATTTT
V: TRBV12-3/TRBV12-4; D: -; size: many; J: TRBJ2-6; CDR3: CASSWGSSGANVLTF; DNA: TGTGCCAGCAGTTGGGGTAGCTCTGGGGCCAACGTCCTGACTTTC
V: TRBV29-1; D: TRBD1; size: once; J: TRBJ2-5; CDR3: CSVDTGGWETQYF; DNA: TGCAGCGTTGACACAGGGGGTTGGGAGACCCAGTACTTC
V: TRBV12-3/TRBV12-4; D: -; size: many; J: TRBJ1-2; CDR3: CASSPQEFRGYTF; DNA: TGTGCCAGCAGTCCACAGGAGTTCCGTGGCTACACCTTC
V: TRBV4-2; D: TRBD2; size: many; J: TRBJ2-3; CDR3: CASSQALAGGTDTQYF; DNA: TGTGCCAGCAGCCAAGCACTAGCGGGGGGTACAGATACGCAGTATTTT